This note documents a single TCR beta chain sequence. The sample is drawn from a study of blood T cell repertoires in COVID-19. Study context: Samples came from the United States, Italy and Spain, spanning acute and convalescent COVID-19. PBMCs, B-cell-depleted T cells, or T cells were the source of the cDNA or gDNA that made up the material.

Per the authors' pipeline: Amplification of reference gene primers was used by the study to estimate nucleated cell counts. TCRdb's table, derived via immunoSEQ multiplex PCR, lists solely in-frame clones and lacks some. The DNA gave D and trimming, while V, J and clone size come from that table. Of 60,000 to 75,000 clones in the sample, 80% to 90% are singletons; the top ten hold around 18%. Germline V gene data show CDR1 as SGHTA and CDR2 as FQGNSA. V gave up 2 bases and J gave up 3 bases, with 14 bases separating them. The CDR3 loop spans 15 amino acids. The J gene is TRBJ2-7, the V gene TRBV7-2, with D possibly TRBD1 on 7 matching bases. This sequence originates from a woman over 75 with active COVID-19. The specimen was peripheral blood. CDR3 sequence: CASSLLAGGHYEQYF. In nucleotides, the CDR3 is TGTGCCAGCAGCTTATTGGCAGGGGGGCACTACGAGCAGTACTTC.